This entry lists 27 T cell receptor beta chains sequenced from one sample in a study of somatic mutations in cytotoxic T cells in rheumatoid arthritis. The table came from immunoSEQ multiplex PCR; TCRdb's copy has only in-frame clones and leaves some out. The data hold around 15,000 clones, with around 70% observed a single time. Specimen: CD8+ T cells sorted from blood. These receptors came from an adult with rheumatoid arthritis.

The V gene is TRBV7-3, the J gene TRBJ1-1; D remains unclear. Trimming took 5 bases from V and 0 from J, leaving 13 bases between them. The germline gives CDR1 SGHTA, CDR2 FQGTGA. The CDR3 runs 15 residues. CDR3 protein: CASSGLQALNTEAFF. The CDR3 bases are TGTGCCAGCAGCGGCCTGCAGGCCCTGAACACTGAAGCTTTCTTT.

The chain links TRBV6-5 to TRBJ2-1; D is uncertain. CDR1 is MNHEY and CDR2 is SVGAGI in the germline V gene. The germline V and J ends were trimmed by 6 bases and 4 bases, with 10 bases remaining between them. The CDR3 loop spans 13 amino acids. CDR3 nucleotide sequence: TGTGCCAGCAGACCGACGGATTACAATGAGCAGTTCTTC. Residues: CASRPTDYNEQFF.

The genes are TRBV15 and TRBJ2-7; D may correspond to TRBD1 or TRBD2 (5 bases each). V was shortened by 5 bases and J by 3 bases, with 11 bases between the two germline ends. CDR1 and CDR2 from the germline V gene are LNHNV and YYDKDF (reference sequence). This CDR3 is 13 amino acids long. The chain's CDR3 is CATSSGTGYEQYF. In DNA form, the CDR3 reads TGTGCCACCAGCTCCGGGACGGGCTACGAGCAGTACTTC. The whole variable domain, remainder taken from reference TRBV15 and TRBJ2-7, is DAMVIQNPRYQVTQFGKPVTLSCSQTLNHNVMYWYQQKSSQAPKLLFHYYDKDFNNEADTPDNFQSRRPNTSFCFLDIRSPGLGDTAMYLCATSSGTGYEQYFGPGTRLTVT.

The V and J genes are TRBV11-2 and TRBJ2-5, with 11 nucleotides matching TRBD2. The CDR3 totals 17 residues. Trimming removed 1 base from V and 5 bases from J; junction bases left unmatched: 9. CDR1 and CDR2 from the germline V gene are SGHAT and FQNNGV. CDR3 nucleotides: TGTGCCAGCAGCTTAGGGGTCACTAGCGGGGGAGGGGAGACCCAGTACTTC. This sequence encodes CASSLGVTSGGGETQYF.

This clone was seen only a few times. V gene TRBV6-5 combines with J gene TRBJ2-1; TRBD2 is a possible D gene (6 bases). V was clipped by 4 bases and J by 6 bases, with 10 bases between them. The CDR3 extends over 13 amino acids. Germline lookup yields CDR1 MNHEY and CDR2 SVGAGI. Written as DNA, the CDR3 is TGTGCCAGCAGTTGGGCGGGAACCAATGAGCAGTTCTTC. Translation: CASSWAGTNEQFF.

This clone was observed a single time. The chain couples TRBV4-2 to TRBJ1-2, with unresolved D. This CDR3 is 16 amino acids long. Germline V lookup: CDR1 LGHNA, CDR2 YNFKEQ. V lost 0 bases and J 0 bases, leaving 11 bases between the germline ends. The CDR3 coding sequence is TGTGCCAGCAGCCAAGAGTCCGGGGTCGCTAACTATGGCTACACCTTC. This codes for CASSQESGVANYGYTF.

CDR3 in amino acids: CASSSPGGLGTEAFF. The CDR3, as DNA: TGTGCCAGCAGCTCCCCCGGGGGGCTAGGCACTGAAGCTTTCTTT. V is TRBV5-6 and J is TRBJ1-1; TRBD1 might be the D (6 bases). Trimming removed 3 bases at V and 4 bases at J, with 16 bases between. The germline V gene has CDR1 SGHDT and CDR2 YYEEEE. The CDR3 length is 15 residues. Full variable domain (remainder filled in from reference TRBV5-6 and TRBJ1-1): DAGVTQSPTHLIKTRGQQVTLRCSPKSGHDTVSWYQQALGQGPQFIFQYYEEEERQRGNFPDRFSGHQFPNYSSELNVNALLLGDSALYLCASSSPGGLGTEAFFGQGTRLTVV.

CDR3 nucleotide sequence: TGTGCCAGCAGCTTGGGCTTGGGTTCTGAAGAGCAGTTCTTC. Translated, it gives CASSLGLGSEEQFF. V usage is TRBV5-8 and J usage is TRBJ2-1; D call uncertain. CDR1 is SGHTS and CDR2 is YDEGEE in the germline V gene. The V and J ends lost 0 bases and 10 bases respectively, with 14 bases between them. The CDR3 covers 14 residues.

This sequence joins TRBV7-2 and TRBJ1-6, with 8 bases that match TRBD1. This CDR3 has 16 amino acids. The trim removed 5 bases at V and 2 bases at J, leaving 5 bases unmatched. The germline V gene encodes CDR1 SGHTA and CDR2 FQGNSA. In nucleotides, the CDR3 is TGTGCCAGCAGCGTTCAGGGGGCCACCTATAATTCACCCCTCCACTTT. Translated: CASSVQGATYNSPLHF.

This clone is labeled as medium-sized. This sequence joins TRBV2 and TRBJ2-7; 7 bases fit TRBD1. This CDR3 has 12 amino acids. Trimming took 9 bases from V and 5 from J; bases not matched to a gene: 7. The germline V gene has CDR1 SNHLY and CDR2 FYNNEI. The CDR3 DNA reads as TGTGCCAGTTGGGACAGATGGAACGAGCAGTACTTC. Its protein product is CASWDRWNEQYF.

V is TRBV9 and J is TRBJ2-3, with D possibly being TRBD1 or TRBD2 (7 bases each). CDR3 length: 19 residues. Germline CDR1 and CDR2: SGDLS and YYNGEE. Trimming stripped 4 bases from V and 0 bases from J, with 24 bases between. The CDR3 region is CASSPDPSGTEISTDTQYF. CDR3 in DNA: TGTGCCAGCAGCCCAGACCCAAGCGGGACAGAAATCAGCACAGATACGCAGTATTTT.

V is TRBV15 and J is TRBJ1-1; D might be TRBD1 (5 bases). The germline V and J ends were trimmed by 6 bases and 7 bases, with 21 bases remaining between them. The CDR3 has 15 amino acids. The germline V gene encodes CDR1 LNHNV and CDR2 YYDKDF (reference sequence). The CDR3: CATRAGGEGKGEAFF. CDR3 nucleotide sequence: TGTGCCACCAGAGCGGGGGGGGAAGGGAAGGGTGAAGCTTTCTTT. Supplemented by reference TRBV15 and TRBJ1-1, the full variable domain reads DAMVIQNPRYQVTQFGKPVTLSCSQTLNHNVMYWYQQKSSQAPKLLFHYYDKDFNNEADTPDNFQSRRPNTSFCFLDIRSPGLGDTAMYLCATRAGGEGKGEAFFGQGTRLTVV.

This clone has a handful of counts. V and J are TRBV11-2 and TRBJ2-7; D gene ambiguous. Germline V CDR1 and CDR2: SGHAT, FQNNGV. The V end was cut by 0 bases, the J end by 0 bases, with 9 bases between. The CDR3 covers 15 residues. The CDR3 here is CASSLEPQISYEQYF. The CDR3 DNA reads TGTGCCAGCAGCTTAGAACCCCAAATCTCCTACGAGCAGTACTTC.

The rearrangement uses TRBV5-1 and TRBJ2-2; the match to TRBD2 covers 9 bases. Germline loops: CDR1 SGHRS, CDR2 YFSETQ. This CDR3 contains 15 residues. The J segment lost 3 bases and the V segment lost 4 bases, leaving 4 bases of the junction unmatched. The CDR3 DNA reads as TGCGCCAGCAGCCTGAGCGGGGGGTACACCGGGGAGCTGTTTTTT. This sequence encodes CASSLSGGYTGELFF.

The chain uses TRBV6-5 and TRBJ2-1; perhaps TRBD1 as D (6 bases). The CDR3 extends over 16 amino acids. Trimming took off 1 base at V and 2 bases at J, with 12 bases between the two ends. In germline, CDR1 is MNHEY, CDR2 SVGAGI. The CDR3 sequence: CASSYYPGAAYNEQFF. CDR3 nucleotide sequence: TGTGCCAGCAGTTACTATCCAGGGGCCGCCTACAATGAGCAGTTCTTC.

The rearrangement joins TRBV4-1 to TRBJ2-1; TRBD2 matches 11 bases. This CDR3 is 18 amino acids long. Trimming removed 0 bases from V and 2 bases from J; junction bases left unmatched: 6. Germline CDR1 and CDR2: MGHRA and YSYEKL. Here the CDR3 reads CASSQDSVAGGPYNEQFF. The CDR3, as DNA: TGCGCCAGCAGCCAAGATTCGGTAGCGGGGGGGCCCTACAATGAGCAGTTCTTC.

The chain links TRBV7-8 to TRBJ2-7; possibly TRBD1 for D (5 bases). Germline V gene sequence: CDR1 SGHVS, CDR2 FQNEAQ. V was trimmed by 2 bases and J by 1 base, leaving 12 bases between them. This CDR3 comprises 15 residues. The CDR3 loop reads CASSLRQGSSYEQYF. CDR3 in DNA: TGTGCCAGCAGCTTAAGGCAGGGATCGTCCTACGAGCAGTACTTC. The full variable domain, with the rest looked up from reference TRBV7-8 and TRBJ2-7, is GAGVSQSPRYKVAKRGQDVALRCDPISGHVSLFWYQQALGQGPEFLTYFQNEAQLDKSGLPSDRFFAERPEGSVSTLKIQRTQQEDSAVYLCASSLRQGSSYEQYFGPGTRLTVT.

V and J are TRBV7-3 and TRBJ2-1; D is undetermined. This CDR3 comprises 16 residues. CDR1 is SGHTA, CDR2 FQGTGA, per germline. V gave up 5 bases and J gave up 4 bases, with 18 bases separating them. The CDR3 DNA is TGTGCCAGCAGCCCGACACATACCACCCCATACAATGAGCAGTTCTTC. Translation: CASSPTHTTPYNEQFF.

V is TRBV4-1 and J is TRBJ2-3, with D possibly matching TRBD1 (6 bases). Germline CDR1 is MGHRA and CDR2 is YSYEKL. The CDR3 is 15 amino acids. Trimming cost V 0 bases and J 10 bases, with 17 bases left between them. CDR3 nucleotide sequence: TGCGCCAGCAGCCAAGAAACGACAGGTTTTCGGTCGCAGTATTTT. It codes for CASSQETTGFRSQYF.

The DNA for the CDR3 is TGTGCCAGCAGCGTAGCCGGGAGTGGGTCACCCCTCCACTTT. Amino acids: CASSVAGSGSPLHF. V usage is TRBV9 and J usage is TRBJ1-6, with unresolved D. The length of the CDR3 is 14 residues. Germline V gene lookup returns CDR1 SGDLS and CDR2 YYNGEE. Trimming pared 0 bases from V and 10 bases from J, leaving 11 bases between.

This chain connects TRBV30 to TRBJ1-2; unclear D gene. The germline CDR1 and CDR2 sequences are GTSNPN and SVGIG (reference sequence). This CDR3 spans 15 amino acids. Trimming shortened V by 6 bases and J by 0 bases, and 17 bases separated the two germline ends. As DNA, the CDR3 is TGTGCCTGCCTCGGAATTTGGTCAACTAACTATGGCTACACCTTC. Translation: CACLGIWSTNYGYTF.

This clone occurred a few times. The rearrangement joins TRBV5-8 to TRBJ2-3; D is ambiguous. This CDR3 region has 15 residues. V lost 2 bases and J 2 bases, leaving 12 bases between the germline ends. Germline CDR1 reads SGHTS; CDR2 reads YDEGEE. CDR3 loop: CASSFRSEITDTQYF. The DNA of the CDR3 is TGTGCCAGCAGCTTCCGATCCGAAATCACAGATACGCAGTATTTT.

This clone was counted once. The chain uses TRBV13 and TRBJ1-2; the D is unclear. The CDR3 loop spans 13 amino acids. Between the trimmed V and J ends, which lost 1 base and 2 bases, there was a span of 5 bases. From germline, CDR1 is PRHDT and CDR2 FYEKMQ (reference sequence). The CDR3 coding sequence is TGTGCCAGCAGCTTAGAGGCGAACTATGGCTACACCTTC. Protein product: CASSLEANYGYTF. Using reference TRBV13 and TRBJ1-2 for the parts outside the CDR3, the full variable domain is AAGVIQSPRHLIKEKRETATLKCYPIPRHDTVYWYQQGPGQDPQFLISFYEKMQSDKGSIPDRFSAQQFSDYHSELNMSSLELGDSALYFCASSLEANYGYTFGSGTRLTVV.

The gene calls are TRBV6-9 and TRBJ2-3, with D unresolved. The CDR3 totals 15 residues. The germline V gene encodes CDR1 MNHGY and CDR2 SVAAGI. V lost 5 bases and J 2 bases, leaving 14 bases between the germline ends. CDR3 DNA: TGTGCCAGCAGTGGCTTCGGGCATCACACAGATACGCAGTATTTT. It encodes CASSGFGHHTDTQYF.

This chain links TRBV27 with TRBJ2-5, with D unresolved. The CDR3 extends over 14 amino acids. Germline assignment: CDR1 MNHEY and CDR2 SMNVEV (reference sequence). Trimming stripped 0 bases from V and 2 bases from J, with 7 bases between. The CDR3 sequence: CASSLSRVQETQYF. In nucleotides, the CDR3 is TGTGCCAGCAGTTTATCGAGAGTTCAAGAGACCCAGTACTTC.

This clone was counted a few times. The chain joins TRBV6-1 to TRBJ2-1; 11 bases match TRBD1. CDR1 MNHNS and CDR2 SASEGT come from the germline V gene. This CDR3 spans 17 amino acids. V was pared by 2 bases and J by 3 bases, with 6 bases of the junction left unmatched. The CDR3 spells CASSEQGQGVNYNEQFF. As DNA, the CDR3 is TGTGCCAGCAGTGAACAGGGACAGGGGGTAAACTACAATGAGCAGTTCTTC.

The chain recombines TRBV5-6 with TRBJ2-7; D is ambiguous. Germline-derived CDR1 and CDR2 are SGHDT and YYEEEE. This CDR3 has 12 residues. V shed 0 bases and J shed 6 bases, with 7 bases lying between them. This chain's CDR3 is CASSLGGSEQYF. CDR3 nucleotide sequence: TGTGCCAGCAGCTTGGGGGGTAGCGAGCAGTACTTC.